This T cell receptor beta chain was recovered during a study of cytotoxic CD8 clonotypes in ibrutinib-treated CLL. V was cut by 3 bases and J by 6 bases, with 13 bases left in between. CDR1 SGHRS and CDR2 YFSETQ come from the germline V gene. This CDR3 is built from 14 residues. Comment on this clone: Its matching antigen is unknown.

Roughly 2 micrograms of genomic DNA (from cryopreserved PBMCs) were used for TCR beta libraries. Clones were sequenced by immunoSEQ multiplex PCR, and TCRdb holds only the in-frame ones, with some missing. The repertoire holds approximately 70,000 clones, 80% seen once, with 7.5% to 9.5% in the top ten. General observations from the study: Clonality (at baseline) was higher than in age-matched healthy donors and tracked circulating CD8+ T-cell counts.

This sample comprised PBMCs, obtained at disease progression, from a patient treated with ibrutinib. The clonotype comes from a human donor with chronic lymphocytic leukemia. The chain recombines TRBV5-1 with TRBJ2-1; the D gene is possibly TRBD2 (6 bases). The CDR3: CASSSGLKTNEQFF. CDR3 in DNA: TGCGCCAGCAGCTCGGGACTCAAAACCAATGAGCAGTTCTTC.